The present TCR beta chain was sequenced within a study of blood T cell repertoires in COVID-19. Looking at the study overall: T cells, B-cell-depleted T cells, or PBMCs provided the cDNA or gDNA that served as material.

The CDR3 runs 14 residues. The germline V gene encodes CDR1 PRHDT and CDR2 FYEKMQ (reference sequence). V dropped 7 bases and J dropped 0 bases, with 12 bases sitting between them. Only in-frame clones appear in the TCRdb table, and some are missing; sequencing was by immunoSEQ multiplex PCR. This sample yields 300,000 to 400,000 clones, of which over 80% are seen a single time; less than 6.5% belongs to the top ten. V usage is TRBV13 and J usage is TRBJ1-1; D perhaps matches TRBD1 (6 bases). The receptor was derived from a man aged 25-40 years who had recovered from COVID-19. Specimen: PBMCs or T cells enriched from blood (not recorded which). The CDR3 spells CASTKGQLNTEAFF. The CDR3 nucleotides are TGTGCCAGCACAAAAGGACAGCTGAACACTGAAGCTTTCTTT.